Presented here are 21 T cell receptor beta chains from one specimen sequenced in a study of blood T cell repertoires in COVID-19. Sequencing was performed with immunoSEQ multiplex PCR; in TCRdb, only in-frame clones are kept and a portion is missing. The sample lists 60,000 to 65,000 clones, 88% occurring once. The source material was peripheral blood. The receptors come from a man aged 50 to 59 with active COVID-19.

The chain links TRBV5-1 to TRBJ1-5; tentatively, D is TRBD1 (5 bases). V gave up 0 bases and J gave up 0 bases, with 13 bases separating them. This CDR3 comprises 17 residues. From germline, CDR1 is SGHRS and CDR2 YFSETQ. The CDR3 bases are TGCGCCAGCAGCTTGGCCGAGACAGTTAATAGCAATCAGCCCCAGCATTTT. Translation: CASSLAETVNSNQPQHF.

This chain joins TRBV7-9 and TRBJ2-7, with TRBD1 identical over 9 bases. J was trimmed by 7 bases and V by 1 base; bases with no gene match: 14. Germline V gene lookup returns CDR1 SEHNR and CDR2 FQNEAQ (reference sequence). This CDR3 comprises 17 residues. CDR3 amino acids: CASSLVGGRGQGGEQYF. Written as DNA, the CDR3 is TGTGCCAGCAGCTTAGTGGGCGGTCGGGGACAGGGTGGAGAGCAGTACTTC. The full variable domain, with the rest looked up from reference TRBV7-9 and TRBJ2-7, is DTGVSQNPRHKITKRGQNVTFRCDPISEHNRLYWYRQTLGQGPEFLTYFQNEAQLEKSRLLSDRFSAERPKGSFSTLEIQRTEQGDSAMYLCASSLVGGRGQGGEQYFGPGTRLTVT.

This clone appeared a single time. The chain couples TRBV6-1 to TRBJ2-7; a weak D match, TRBD1 (6 bases). CDR1 is MNHNS and CDR2 is SASEGT in the germline V gene. V was cut by 2 bases and J by 5 bases, with 13 bases left in between. This CDR3 spans 14 amino acids. CDR3: CASSEWYEGDEQYF. In DNA form, the CDR3 reads TGTGCCAGCAGTGAATGGTACGAGGGGGACGAGCAGTACTTC.

The chain combines TRBV12-3 or TRBV12-4 with TRBJ1-5; D not certain. CDR3 size: 13 residues. V shed 3 bases and J shed 6 bases, with 9 bases lying between them. CDR3 nucleotide sequence: TGTGCCAGCAGTTTGCAGGCCAGTCAGCCCCAGCATTTT. Encoded protein: CASSLQASQPQHF.

The chain combines TRBV3-1 (or the pseudogene TRBV3-2) with TRBJ1-6; possible D gene TRBD1, 5 bases. The V end was cut by 4 bases, the J end by 4 bases, with 11 bases between. CDR1 is LGHDT and CDR2 is YNNKEL in the germline V gene (reference sequence). The CDR3 is 15 amino acids. The CDR3 DNA is TGTGCCAGCAGCCTGCGACAGAATTATAATTCACCCCTCCACTTT. Translation gives CASSLRQNYNSPLHF.

This clone has just one count. The V and J genes are TRBV10-3 and TRBJ1-2, with 7 bases aligning to TRBD1. Germline CDR1 and CDR2: ENHRY and SYGVKD. The V and J ends lost 5 bases and 7 bases, in that order; junction bases with no gene match: 4. The CDR3 is made up of 12 amino acids. The CDR3: CAISPDRAGYTF. CDR3 coding DNA: TGTGCCATCAGTCCCGACAGGGCTGGCTACACCTTC.

This chain joins TRBV7-2 and TRBJ2-5, with 7 bases fitting TRBD2. V was clipped by 5 bases and J by 5 bases; unmatched bases: 8. The V gene's germline CDR1 is SGHTA and CDR2 FQGNSA. This CDR3 is 14 amino acids long. The CDR3 is CASSRGGVWETQYF. CDR3 nucleotide sequence: TGTGCCAGCAGCAGGGGAGGGGTCTGGGAGACCCAGTACTTC.

The V call is TRBV30, the J call TRBJ2-7; D unresolved. Germline assignment: CDR1 GTSNPN and CDR2 SVGIG (reference sequence). The CDR3 sequence is 11 residues long. Trimming took 2 bases from V and 3 from J, leaving 5 bases between them. CDR3: CAWSPNYEQYF. CDR3 in DNA: TGTGCCTGGAGTCCAAACTACGAGCAGTACTTC.

The V call is TRBV6-5, the J call TRBJ2-3, with a weak D call TRBD1 (6 bases). This CDR3 is 15 amino acids long. The ends were cut back, 2 bases at V and 0 bases at J, with 9 bases in the middle. The germline gives CDR1 MNHEY, CDR2 SVGAGI. The CDR3 coding sequence is TGTGCCAGCAGTTACGGGACAACTAGCACAGATACGCAGTATTTT. Amino acids: CASSYGTTSTDTQYF.

This clone has just one count. The chain combines TRBV7-9 with TRBJ1-4; D remains unclear. Germline V gene lookup returns CDR1 SEHNR and CDR2 FQNEAQ (reference sequence). The length of the CDR3 is 15 residues. The V end was cut by 3 bases, the J end by 8 bases, with 16 bases between. In nucleotides, the CDR3 is TGTGCCAGCAGCTTTGATCGAGGGTTGGGAGAAAAACTGTTTTTT. Translated, it gives CASSFDRGLGEKLFF.

CDR3 sequence: CASSDRGPTDTQYF. The CDR3 DNA reads TGTGCCAGCAGCGACAGGGGCCCCACAGATACGCAGTATTTT. This rearrangement joins TRBV11-3 to TRBJ2-3, with 8 bases aligning to TRBD1. The junction had 3 bases not matched to a gene; V was cut back by 5 bases and J by 2 bases. The CDR3 length is 14 residues. Germline CDR1 SGHNT, CDR2 YENEEA.

The chain carries TRBV30 and TRBJ2-1; 8 bases line up with TRBD2. V lost 3 bases, J lost 7 bases, and 5 bases stayed unmatched. The germline V gene has CDR1 GTSNPN and CDR2 SVGIG (reference sequence). CDR3 length: 13 amino acids. CDR3 amino acids: CAWSKGGGNEQFF. The DNA of the CDR3 is TGTGCCTGGAGCAAGGGCGGGGGGAATGAGCAGTTCTTC.

The chain is built from TRBV11-2 and TRBJ2-3; 8 bases fit TRBD2. Trimming removed 2 bases from V and 0 bases from J; junction bases left unmatched: 10. This CDR3 is 18 amino acids long. CDR1 is SGHAT, CDR2 FQNNGV, per germline. The CDR3 protein is CASSLRLSGAASTDTQYF. The CDR3 nucleotides read TGTGCCAGCAGCTTACGCCTTAGCGGGGCAGCTAGCACAGATACGCAGTATTTT.

The chain has TRBV5-4 and TRBJ2-1; TRBD2 matches 9 bases. V lost 5 bases to trimming and J lost 6 bases; unmatched junction nucleotides: 9. This CDR3 spans 15 amino acids. Germline CDR1 is SGHNT and CDR2 is YYREEE (reference sequence). This CDR3 is CASSSPGLASNEQFF. As DNA, the CDR3 is TGTGCCAGCAGTTCACCGGGACTAGCCTCCAATGAGCAGTTCTTC.

This clone has only one observation. The rearrangement uses TRBV30 and TRBJ2-1, with TRBD1 identical over 7 bases. Looked up from germline, CDR1 is GTSNPN and CDR2 is SVGIG (reference sequence). The J segment lost 6 bases and the V segment lost 5 bases, leaving 7 bases of the junction unmatched. The CDR3 has 13 amino acids. CDR3 protein: CAWQPGQSNEQFF. The CDR3 DNA follows: TGTGCCTGGCAGCCGGGACAGAGCAATGAGCAGTTCTTC. Complete variable domain (other parts from reference TRBV30 and TRBJ2-1): SQTIHQWPATLVQPVGSPLSLECTVEGTSNPNLYWYRQAAGRGLQLLFYSVGIGQISSEVPQNLSASRPQDRQFILSSKKLLLSDSGFYLCAWQPGQSNEQFFGPGTRLTVL.

The CDR3 bases are TGCGCCAGCAGCCTCGGACAGGGGGCTAGCACAGATACGCAGTATTTT. Protein sequence: CASSLGQGASTDTQYF. The chain couples TRBV5-1 to TRBJ2-3; 11 nucleotides line up with TRBD1. CDR1 and CDR2 (germline): SGHRS, YFSETQ. Trimming removed 4 bases from V and 0 bases from J; junction bases left unmatched: 4. The CDR3 has 16 amino acids.

The chain is built from TRBV7-8 and TRBJ2-5; D not resolved. Germline values: CDR1 SGHVS, CDR2 FQNEAQ. Trimming removed 1 base from V and 2 bases from J, with 5 bases in between. This CDR3 spans 13 amino acids. The CDR3 DNA is TGTGCCAGCAGCTTAGGGCTTCAAGAGACCCAGTACTTC. Encoded protein: CASSLGLQETQYF.

This chain joins TRBV29-1 and TRBJ2-1, with D perhaps matching TRBD1 (7 bases). The CDR3 consists of 15 residues. V was pared by 4 bases and J by 4 bases, with 17 bases between. The germline V gene encodes CDR1 SQVTM and CDR2 ANQGSEA. As DNA, the CDR3 is TGCAGCGTTGCTCTAGGGGGCGGGGTTTACAATGAGCAGTTCTTC. This sequence encodes CSVALGGGVYNEQFF.

The J gene is TRBJ1-1, the V gene TRBV6-6; D uncertain. V lost 10 bases to trimming and J lost 1 base, with 4 bases between them. Germline V gene sequence: CDR1 MNHNY, CDR2 SVGAGI (reference sequence). The CDR3 sequence is 10 residues long. The CDR3 DNA reads TGTGCCACCCAGAACACTGAAGCTTTCTTT. Residues: CATQNTEAFF.

This chain uses TRBV7-9 with TRBJ2-1; D is possibly TRBD2 (7 bases). CDR1 is SEHNR and CDR2 is FQNEAQ in the germline V gene (reference sequence). This CDR3 comprises 16 residues. V was clipped by 5 bases and J by 3 bases, with 17 bases between them. CDR3 loop: CASSPERGGRYNEQFF. CDR3 nucleotides: TGTGCCAGCAGCCCAGAACGCGGGGGCCGCTACAATGAGCAGTTCTTC.

The chain employs TRBV4-1 and TRBJ1-4, with D perhaps matching TRBD1 (5 bases). The V gene's germline CDR1 is MGHRA and CDR2 YSYEKL. V was cut by 1 base and J by 8 bases, with 14 bases left in between. The CDR3 runs 15 residues. CDR3 in DNA: TGCGCCAGCAGCCAAGCACAGTGGGGGGAGGAAAAACTGTTTTTT. The encoded protein is CASSQAQWGEEKLFF.